The rows below give T cell receptor beta chains drawn from one sample of a study of T cells in Graves' hyperthyroidism and ophthalmopathy. TCRdb recomputed calls from the multiplex PCR reads with MiXCR, one row per CDR3 protein. In the table there are some 300,000 distinct CDR3 sequences, 16% of which are singletons. Sequenced input: blood. Receptors were obtained from a young man with Graves' hyperthyroidism. Each CDR3 is given with its conserved first and last residue. The D gene is left open where the match is weak. The size of a clone is reported for some rows only, either as once, few or many, or as a class for expanded clones.

d_gene	abundance	j_gene	v_gene	CDR3aa	CDR3nt
-	many	TRBJ1-1	TRBV12-3/TRBV12-4	CASSPGGAGTEAFF	TGTGCCAGCAGCCCCGGGGGCGCCGGAACTGAAGCTTTCTTT
-	many	TRBJ2-3	TRBV20-1	CSAARAQADTQYF	TGCAGTGCCGCCCGGGCCCAGGCAGATACGCAGTATTTT
-	-	TRBJ1-5	TRBV7-2	CASSLGFGNQPQHF	TGTGCCAGCAGCTTAGGGTTCGGGAATCAGCCCCAGCATTTT
TRBD1	many	TRBJ2-1	TRBV12-3/TRBV12-4	CASSPGTGIEEQFF	TGTGCCAGCAGTCCCGGGACAGGGATAGAGGAGCAGTTCTTC
TRBD2	many	TRBJ2-1	TRBV19	CASSPTSGTYNEQFF	TGTGCCAGTAGCCCGACTAGCGGGACATACAATGAGCAGTTCTTC
-	many	TRBJ1-1	TRBV28	CASSPYGTEAFF	TGTGCCAGCAGCCCTTATGGCACTGAAGCTTTCTTT
-	-	TRBJ1-1	TRBV5-8	CASSLAGAGPNTEAFF	TGTGCCAGCAGCTTGGCCGGAGCTGGCCCGAACACTGAAGCTTTCTTT
-	many	TRBJ1-5	TRBV27	CASSRDGNFGQPQHF	TGTGCCAGCAGCCGGGACGGGAATTTCGGTCAGCCCCAGCATTTT
-	many	TRBJ1-1	TRBV28	CASSLRSPTEAFF	TGTGCCAGCAGCCTTCGAAGCCCGACTGAAGCTTTCTTT
-	many	TRBJ2-7	TRBV20-1	CSAQAPSVRYEQYF	TGCAGTGCCCAAGCCCCTAGCGTGAGATACGAGCAGTACTTC
-	-	TRBJ2-4	TRBV29-1	CSVSRGRGDIQYF	TGCAGCGTTTCTAGGGGGCGCGGGGACATTCAGTACTTC
TRBD2	-	TRBJ2-1	TRBV18	CASSLSASGTSGSQEFF	TGTGCCAGCTCTCTCAGCGCTTCCGGGACTAGCGGGTCTCAGGAGTTCTTC
-	many	TRBJ2-5	TRBV18	CASSPPLRKTQYF	TGTGCCAGCTCACCTCCATTACGGAAGACCCAGTACTTC
TRBD2	many	TRBJ2-5	TRBV11-1	CASSLGTRSSGETQYF	TGTGCCAGCAGCCTGGGGACTAGGAGTTCAGGAGAGACCCAGTACTTC
TRBD1	few	TRBJ1-1	TRBV7-9	CASSAHRGVNTEAFF	TGTGCCAGCAGCGCCCACAGGGGCGTGAACACTGAAGCTTTCTTT
-	many	TRBJ2-7	TRBV12-3/TRBV12-4	CASRGERYEQYF	TGTGCCAGCAGAGGGGAACGGTACGAGCAGTACTTC
TRBD1	many	TRBJ1-1	TRBV20-1	CSALNRGYTEAFF	TGCAGTGCCCTAAACAGGGGTTACACTGAAGCTTTCTTT
-	-	TRBJ2-5	TRBV7-8	CASSPRQRKETQYF	TGTGCCAGCAGCCCTCGACAGAGGAAAGAGACCCAGTACTTC
-	-	TRBJ2-7	TRBV20-1	CSARRQVSSYEQYF	TGCAGTGCGAGAAGACAGGTTAGCTCCTACGAGCAGTACTTC
-	-	TRBJ1-6	TRBV4-1	CASSPLGGSPLHF	TGCGCCAGCAGCCCCCTCGGTGGTTCACCCCTCCACTTT
TRBD1	many	TRBJ2-3	TRBV4-1	CASSQGGTGVGDTQYF	TGCGCCAGCAGCCAAGGCGGGACAGGGGTGGGAGATACGCAGTATTTT
-	many	TRBJ2-1	TRBV7-9	CASSPLSSSNEQFF	TGTGCCAGCAGCCCCCTCTCTTCCAGCAATGAGCAGTTCTTC
-	-	TRBJ1-5	TRBV5-6	CASSSVNQPQHF	TGTGCCAGCAGCTCCGTTAATCAGCCCCAGCATTTT
-	few	TRBJ2-2	TRBV10-3	CAISPGPNTGELFF	TGTGCCATCTCCCCAGGCCCGAACACCGGGGAGCTGTTTTTT
TRBD2	many	TRBJ2-7	TRBV20-1	CSARDIRREIGEQYF	TGCAGTGCTAGAGATATTCGGCGGGAGATCGGGGAGCAGTACTTC
TRBD1	-	TRBJ2-5	TRBV12-5	CASGLAWDREIETQYF	TGTGCTAGTGGTTTGGCATGGGACAGGGAGATAGAGACCCAGTACTTC
-	many	TRBJ2-3	TRBV12-3/TRBV12-4	CASSLGGGAGTDTQYF	TGTGCCAGCAGTTTAGGTGGGGGCGCAGGCACAGATACGCAGTATTTT
TRBD2	few	TRBJ2-3	TRBV29-1	CSVRGGGTGSTDTQYF	TGCAGCGTTCGCGGGGGGGGAACAGGGAGCACAGATACGCAGTATTTT
TRBD1	many	TRBJ1-4	TRBV6-1	CASSTGQGWREKLFF	TGTGCCAGCAGTACCGGACAGGGATGGAGGGAAAAACTGTTTTTT
-	many	TRBJ2-7	TRBV28	CASSSIRRRGIYEQYF	TGTGCCAGCAGTTCAATCAGGCGGAGGGGGATCTACGAGCAGTACTTC
-	-	TRBJ1-5	TRBV7-8	CASSNREGRQPQHF	TGTGCCAGCAGCAACCGGGAGGGACGGCAGCCCCAGCATTTT
-	few	TRBJ1-1	TRBV11-2	CASSPPPTRVHTEAFF	TGTGCCAGCAGCCCCCCCCCGACAAGAGTACACACTGAAGCTTTCTTT
TRBD2	-	TRBJ2-3	TRBV7-8	CASSLRALMRLAGDTQYF	TGTGCCAGCAGCTTAAGGGCCTTGATGAGACTAGCGGGAGATACGCAGTATTTT
-	few	TRBJ1-5	TRBV7-2	CASSPGGYYQPQHF	TGTGCCAGCAGCCCTGGTGGGTATTATCAGCCCCAGCATTTT
TRBD1	many	TRBJ2-7	TRBV2	CASSEDRGQDEQYF	TGTGCCAGCAGTGAAGACAGGGGGCAGGACGAGCAGTACTTC
-	many	TRBJ1-2	TRBV5-1	CASSFSFRTGPEDYGYTF	TGCGCCAGCAGCTTCTCCTTTCGAACAGGACCAGAGGACTATGGCTACACCTTC
TRBD1	few	TRBJ2-7	TRBV20-1	CSATDREDYEQYF	TGCAGTGCTACGGACAGGGAAGACTACGAGCAGTACTTC
-	many	TRBJ2-7	TRBV12-3/TRBV12-4	CASSLDRESSYEQYF	TGTGCCAGCAGTTTAGATCGGGAGTCCTCCTACGAGCAGTACTTC
-	-	TRBJ2-2	TRBV20-1	CSARGGWRAGTGELFF	TGCAGTGCTAGAGGGGGCTGGCGGGCGGGCACCGGGGAGCTGTTTTTT
-	few	TRBJ1-3	TRBV9	CASSGPEGRSGNTIYF	TGTGCCAGCAGCGGCCCAGAGGGGCGCTCTGGAAACACCATATATTTT
-	many	TRBJ1-2	TRBV20-1	CSATNPGTREGYGYTF	TGCAGTGCCACCAATCCGGGGACGAGGGAGGGCTATGGCTACACCTTC
-	many	TRBJ2-3	TRBV2	CASSASIDTQYF	TGTGCCAGCAGTGCCAGCATAGATACGCAGTATTTT
TRBD2	many	TRBJ2-2	TRBV5-1	CASSLGLAGGTGELFF	TGCGCCAGCAGCTTGGGGCTAGCGGGAGGCACCGGGGAGCTGTTTTTT
-	many	TRBJ2-7	TRBV6-5	CASSRSPGLGSYEQYF	TGTGCCAGCAGTCGCTCCCCGGGCCTGGGGTCCTACGAGCAGTACTTC
-	many	TRBJ1-2	TRBV5-1	CASSLEGAGGYTF	TGCGCCAGCAGCTTGGAAGGGGCAGGAGGCTACACCTTC
-	few	TRBJ1-4	TRBV7-9	CASSSHMGEKLFF	TGTGCCAGCAGCTCACACATGGGTGAAAAACTGTTTTTT
-	few	TRBJ2-2	TRBV10-3	CAIKSQVGELFF	TGTGCCATCAAATCCCAGGTCGGGGAGCTGTTTTTT
TRBD1	many	TRBJ2-7	TRBV6-1	CASRSGQGRNYEQYF	TGTGCCAGCAGATCTGGACAGGGTAGGAACTACGAGCAGTACTTC
-	many	TRBJ1-1	TRBV5-1	CASSYDRNTEAFF	TGCGCCAGCAGCTACGACAGGAACACTGAAGCTTTCTTT
TRBD2	-	TRBJ2-5	TRBV24-1	CATSAGGQETQYF	TGTGCCACCAGTGCCGGGGGGCAAGAGACCCAGTACTTC
TRBD2	few	TRBJ2-7	TRBV20-1	CSARDPTSGRGEQYF	TGCAGTGCTAGAGATCCGACTAGCGGGAGGGGCGAGCAGTACTTC